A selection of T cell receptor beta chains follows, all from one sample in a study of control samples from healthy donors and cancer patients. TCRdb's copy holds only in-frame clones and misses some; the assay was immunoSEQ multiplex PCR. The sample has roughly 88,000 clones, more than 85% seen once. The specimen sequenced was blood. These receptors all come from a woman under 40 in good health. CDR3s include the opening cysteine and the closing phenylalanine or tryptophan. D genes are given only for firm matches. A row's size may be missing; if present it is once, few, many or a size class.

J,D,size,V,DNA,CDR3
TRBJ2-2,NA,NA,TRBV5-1,TGCGCCAGCAGCTTCCTACAAGACACCGGGGAGCTGTTTTTT,CASSFLQDTGELFF
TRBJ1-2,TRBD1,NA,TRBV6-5,TGTGCCAGCAGTTCCTCGGAGGGGGCCCTTAACTATGGCTACACCTTC,CASSSSEGALNYGYTF
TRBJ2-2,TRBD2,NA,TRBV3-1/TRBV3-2,TGTGCCAGCAGCCCGTTGGCGGGAGGGAGTACCGGGGAGCTGTTTTTT,CASSPLAGGSTGELFF
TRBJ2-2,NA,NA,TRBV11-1,TGTGCCACCACACTAGCCTCGCGAACCGGGGAGCTGTTTTTT,CATTLASRTGELFF
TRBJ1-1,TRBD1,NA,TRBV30,TGTGCCTGGGGGGACAGTCCGAACACTGAAGCTTTCTTT,CAWGDSPNTEAFF
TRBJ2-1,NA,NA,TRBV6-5,TGTGCCAGCGTCCGGGGCGCTGAGCAGTTCTTC,CASVRGAEQFF
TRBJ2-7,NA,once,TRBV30,TGTGCCTGGAGTAAAACAGGGCGCGGGCAGTACTTC,CAWSKTGRGQYF
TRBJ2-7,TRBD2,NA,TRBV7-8,TGTGCCAGCAGCCAGGGTAGCGGGGGGATATACGAGCAGTACTTC,CASSQGSGGIYEQYF
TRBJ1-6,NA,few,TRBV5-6,TGTGCCAGCAGTTTTGCATCTCCGTCACCCCTCCACTTT,CASSFASPSPLHF
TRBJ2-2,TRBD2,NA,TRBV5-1,TGCGCCAGCAGCCTAGGGACTAGCGGGAGCGCGAACACCGGGGAGCTGTTTTTT,CASSLGTSGSANTGELFF
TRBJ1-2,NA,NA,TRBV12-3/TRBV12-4,TGTGCCAGCAGTACAGGGAGTGGCTACACCTTC,CASSTGSGYTF
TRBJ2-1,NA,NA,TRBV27,TGTGCCAGCAGTTTATCTGTGGCTTGGGGGAATGAGCAGTTCTTC,CASSLSVAWGNEQFF
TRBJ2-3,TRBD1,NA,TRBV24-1,TGTGCCACCAGTGAGCCCGGGACAGCCAGAAGAGATACGCAGTATTTT,CATSEPGTARRDTQYF
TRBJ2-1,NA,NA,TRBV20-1,TGCAGTGCTAGTATAAAGTCGGACAATGAGCAGTTCTTC,CSASIKSDNEQFF
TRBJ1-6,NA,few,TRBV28,TGTGCCAGCAGTCCTGAAGGGGGGGGGAATAATTCACCCCTCCACTTT,CASSPEGGGNNSPLHF
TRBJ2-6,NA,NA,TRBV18,TGTGCCAGCTCACCAAGTATTGGCCTCTCTGGGGCCAACGTCCTGACTTTC,CASSPSIGLSGANVLTF
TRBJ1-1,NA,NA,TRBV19,TGTGCCAGTAGTATTATAGGGGCTCGGGACACTGAAGCTTTCTTT,CASSIIGARDTEAFF
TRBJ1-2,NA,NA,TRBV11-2,TGTGCCAGCAGCTTAGGACCCGACAGTAACTATGGCTACACCTTC,CASSLGPDSNYGYTF
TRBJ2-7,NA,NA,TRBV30,TGTGCCTGGAGTGTATCCCTTAGCGGAAGGCGGTACGAGCAGTACTTC,CAWSVSLSGRRYEQYF
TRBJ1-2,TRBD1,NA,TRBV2,TGTGCCAGCAGCCCGGGACAGGGAATTCCCATCCTTAACTATGGCTACACCTTC,CASSPGQGIPILNYGYTF
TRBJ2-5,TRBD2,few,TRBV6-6,TGTGCCAGCAGTTACACTAGGACTAGCGGGGGTGAGACCCAGTACTTC,CASSYTRTSGGETQYF
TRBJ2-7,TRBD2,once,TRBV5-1,TGCGCCAGCAGCTTGGCCGCCGGACTAGCGGGAGACGAGCAGTACTTC,CASSLAAGLAGDEQYF
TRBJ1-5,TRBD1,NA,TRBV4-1,TGCGCCAGCAGCCAACGGTGGACAGGGGGCGAGGGCAATCAGCCCCAGCATTTT,CASSQRWTGGEGNQPQHF
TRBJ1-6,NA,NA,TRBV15,TGTGCCACCAGCAGAGATGCGCCCAGGGTGTCGAATAATTCACCCCTCCACTTT,CATSRDAPRVSNNSPLHF
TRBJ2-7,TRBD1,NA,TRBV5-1,TGCGCCAGCAGCGCGCGGACAGGGCAGCAGGGGGAGCAGTACTTC,CASSARTGQQGEQYF
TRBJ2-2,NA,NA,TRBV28,TGTGCCAGCAGTTTATGGGCAGTCAACACCGGGGAGCTGTTTTTT,CASSLWAVNTGELFF
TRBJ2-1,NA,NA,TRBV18,TGTGCCAGCTCACCACCGGTGAGCCGCGATGAGCAGTTCTTC,CASSPPVSRDEQFF
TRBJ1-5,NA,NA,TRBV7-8,TGTGCCAGCAGCCCCCTGGATCAGCCCCAGCATTTT,CASSPLDQPQHF
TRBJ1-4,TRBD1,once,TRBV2,TGTGCCAGCAGTGCACAGGGGGCTGATGAAAAACTGTTTTTT,CASSAQGADEKLFF
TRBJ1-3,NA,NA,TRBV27,TGTGCCAGCAGTCCTCGGGATAGCTCTGGAAACACCATATATTTT,CASSPRDSSGNTIYF
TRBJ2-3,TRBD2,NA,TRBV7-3,TGTGCCAACAGCTTAAAAGGGTGGACTAGGACAGATACGCAGTATTTT,CANSLKGWTRTDTQYF
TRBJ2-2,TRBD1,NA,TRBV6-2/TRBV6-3,TGTGCCAGCAGTGCTAGACCGAACAGGGGGCGCCCCGGGGAGCTGTTTTTT,CASSARPNRGRPGELFF
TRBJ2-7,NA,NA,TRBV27,TGTGCCAGCAGCTTGGTTCAGGGACGAGAGCAGTACTTC,CASSLVQGREQYF
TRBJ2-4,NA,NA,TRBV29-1,TGCAGCGTTGAAGACGAAAAGGGGGTAAACATTCAGTACTTC,CSVEDEKGVNIQYF
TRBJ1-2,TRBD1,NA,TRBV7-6,TGTGCCAGCAGCTTCGGGACAGGCGCTTTGGACGTGGGCTACACCTTC,CASSFGTGALDVGYTF
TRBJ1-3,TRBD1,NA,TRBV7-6,TGTGCCAGCCGACAGGGGGCAACTGGAAACACCATATATTTT,CASRQGATGNTIYF
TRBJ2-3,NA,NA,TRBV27,TGTGCCAGCAGTGGGCCGGGCGGCCCTAGCACAGATACGCAGTATTTT,CASSGPGGPSTDTQYF
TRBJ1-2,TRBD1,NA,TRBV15,TGTGCCACCAGCCCGGACAGGGGTGTCTATGGCTACACCTTC,CATSPDRGVYGYTF
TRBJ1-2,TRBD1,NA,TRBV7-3,TGTGCCAGCAGCCAGGACAGGGGAGGCTATGGCTACACCTTC,CASSQDRGGYGYTF
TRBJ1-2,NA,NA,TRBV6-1,TGTGCCAGTAACATTGGGAACTATGGCTACACCTTC,CASNIGNYGYTF
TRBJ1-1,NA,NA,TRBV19,TGTGCCAGTAGTAGTGGTCTGAACACTGAAGCTTTCTTT,CASSSGLNTEAFF
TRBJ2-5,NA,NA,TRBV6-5,TGTGCCAGCAGTTCCTACCGCTCCCAAGAGACCCAGTACTTC,CASSSYRSQETQYF
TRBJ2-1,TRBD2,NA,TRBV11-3,TGTGCCAGCAGCTTAGAAGGTGGACTAGCGGGTGGGAGGAATGAGCAGTTCTTC,CASSLEGGLAGGRNEQFF
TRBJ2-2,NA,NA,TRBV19,TGTGCCAGTAGTATAGGGGCTGTCGCCACCGGGGAGCTGTTTTTT,CASSIGAVATGELFF
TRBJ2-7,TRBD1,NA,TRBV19,TGTGCCAGTAGTAGGGAACAGGGGGCCCACTTCTCCTACGAGCAGTACTTC,CASSREQGAHFSYEQYF
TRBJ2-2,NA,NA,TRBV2,TGTGCCAGCGGGCGGGGAACGAACACCGGGGAGCTGTTTTTT,CASGRGTNTGELFF
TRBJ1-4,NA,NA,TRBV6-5,TGTGCCAGCAGCAGAACAACTAATGAAAAACTGTTTTTT,CASSRTTNEKLFF
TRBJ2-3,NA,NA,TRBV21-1,TGTGCCAGCAGCTACACATGGGACTACCGACGATCAGATACGCAGTATTTT,CASSYTWDYRRSDTQYF
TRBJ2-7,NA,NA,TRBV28,TGTGCCAGCATGGTGGAGGCGCGCGAGCAGTACTTC,CASMVEAREQYF
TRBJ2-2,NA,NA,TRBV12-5,TGTGCTAGTGGTCCCGAGGGCAGGATCGCCGGGGAGCTGTTTTTT,CASGPEGRIAGELFF
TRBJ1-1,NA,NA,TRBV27,TGTGCCAGCAGGCAATATCTAGTTTACACTGAAGCTTTCTTT,CASRQYLVYTEAFF
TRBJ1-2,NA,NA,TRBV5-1,TGCGCCAGCAGCCGAACTGCTAACTATGGCTACACCTTC,CASSRTANYGYTF